This T cell receptor (beta chain) originates from a study of read filtering for tumor transcriptome and immune sequencing. Study-level information: After DNase treatment, RNA was made into whole-transcriptome libraries. TCR-mapped reads were about 4 to 10.27 million with IR-seq versus roughly 75 to 1,400 with RNA-seq.

Many counts were recorded for this clonotype. At the time of active disease, bone marrow was collected from every patient. After removal of 6 bases from V and 3 bases from J, the junction contained 10 bases not matched to a gene. Germline V lookup: CDR1 SGHDT, CDR2 YYEEEE. There are 15 residues in the CDR3. This library used roughly 400 ng RNA and molecular barcoded adaptors spanning alpha/delta and beta/gamma chains. From the reads, TCRdb called clonotypes with MiXCR, one entry per CDR3 protein. The sample lists over 50,000 distinct CDR3 sequences; approximately 15% were seen once. The chain has TRBV5-6 and TRBJ2-7; 9 nucleotides line up with TRBD2. What was sequenced was a population of CD138-negative cells sorted from bone marrow. This receptor was obtained from a donor over 35 with multiple myeloma. DNA for the CDR3: TGTGCCAGCATTGCGGGAGGGCGTCCCTACTACGAGCAGTACTTC. It specifies CASIAGGRPYYEQYF. Using reference TRBV5-6 and TRBJ2-7 for the parts outside the CDR3, the full variable domain is DAGVTQSPTHLIKTRGQQVTLRCSPKSGHDTVSWYQQALGQGPQFIFQYYEEEERQRGNFPDRFSGHQFPNYSSELNVNALLLGDSALYLCASIAGGRPYYEQYFGPGTRLTVT.